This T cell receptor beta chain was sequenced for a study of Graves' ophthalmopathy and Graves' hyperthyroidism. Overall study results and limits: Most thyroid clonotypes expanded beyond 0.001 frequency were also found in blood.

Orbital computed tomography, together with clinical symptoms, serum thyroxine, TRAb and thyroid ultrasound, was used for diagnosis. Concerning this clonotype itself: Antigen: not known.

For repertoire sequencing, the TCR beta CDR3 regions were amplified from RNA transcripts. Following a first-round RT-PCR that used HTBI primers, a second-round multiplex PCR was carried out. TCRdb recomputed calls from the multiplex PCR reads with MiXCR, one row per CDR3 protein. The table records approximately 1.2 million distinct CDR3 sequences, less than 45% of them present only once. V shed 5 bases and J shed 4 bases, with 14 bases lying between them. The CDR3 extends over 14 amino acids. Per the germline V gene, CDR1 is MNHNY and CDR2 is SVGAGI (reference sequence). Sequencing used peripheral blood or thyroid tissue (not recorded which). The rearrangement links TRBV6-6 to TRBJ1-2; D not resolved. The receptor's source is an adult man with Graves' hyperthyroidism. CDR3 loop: CASSEGSATYGYTF. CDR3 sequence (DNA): TGTGCCAGCAGTGAGGGATCCGCTACCTATGGCTACACCTTC.